The T cell receptor (beta chain) under discussion was sequenced for a study of blood T cell repertoires in COVID-19. The method was immunoSEQ multiplex PCR; TCRdb's version includes in-frame clones alone and lacks a portion of them. Of about 300,000 clones in the sample, about 90% were seen once. The junction had 7 bases not matched to a gene; V was cut back by 6 bases and J by 5 bases. The length of the CDR3 is 14 residues. Germline V CDR1 and CDR2: PRHDT, FYEKMQ (reference sequence). Sequencing was carried out using peripheral blood. The chain combines TRBV13 with TRBJ1-1, with 9 bases lining up with TRBD1. The receptor was derived from a man aged 18 to 30 with active or convalescent COVID-19. The CDR3 here is CASRSTGGDTEAFF. The CDR3 coding sequence is TGTGCCAGCAGATCGACAGGGGGGGATACTGAAGCTTTCTTT.